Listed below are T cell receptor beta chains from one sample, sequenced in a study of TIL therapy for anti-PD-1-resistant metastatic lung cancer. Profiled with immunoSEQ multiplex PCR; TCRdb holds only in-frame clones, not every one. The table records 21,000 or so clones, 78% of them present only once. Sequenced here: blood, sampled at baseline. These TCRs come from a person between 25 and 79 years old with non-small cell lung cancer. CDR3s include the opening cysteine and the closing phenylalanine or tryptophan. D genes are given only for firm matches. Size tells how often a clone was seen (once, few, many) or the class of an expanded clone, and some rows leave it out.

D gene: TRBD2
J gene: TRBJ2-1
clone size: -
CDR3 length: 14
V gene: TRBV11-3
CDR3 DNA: TGTGCCAGCAGCTTTAGCGGGACTTACAATGAGCAGTTCTTC
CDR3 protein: CASSFSGTYNEQFF

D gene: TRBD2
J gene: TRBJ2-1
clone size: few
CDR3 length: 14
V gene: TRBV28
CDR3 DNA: TGTGCCAGCAGTTTACTAGCGGGCTACAATGAGCAGTTCTTC
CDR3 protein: CASSLLAGYNEQFF

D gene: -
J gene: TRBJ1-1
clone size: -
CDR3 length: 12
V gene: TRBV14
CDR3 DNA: TGTGCCAGCAGCCAAGATCGAATTGAAGCTTTCTTT
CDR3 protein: CASSQDRIEAFF

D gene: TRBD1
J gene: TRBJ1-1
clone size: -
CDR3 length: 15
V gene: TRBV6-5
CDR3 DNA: TGTGCCAGCAGTCCGCAACAGGGGGTAAAGGCTGAAGCTTTCTTT
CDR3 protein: CASSPQQGVKAEAFF

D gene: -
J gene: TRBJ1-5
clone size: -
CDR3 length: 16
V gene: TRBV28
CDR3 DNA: TGTGCCAGCAGGGGCGTATCGAGGGGAAGCAATCAGCCCCAGCATTTT
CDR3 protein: CASRGVSRGSNQPQHF

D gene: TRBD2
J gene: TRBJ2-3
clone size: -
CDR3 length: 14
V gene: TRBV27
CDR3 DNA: TGTGCCAGCAGGACACGTTCGGGAGGAGATACGCAGTATTTT
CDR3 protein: CASRTRSGGDTQYF

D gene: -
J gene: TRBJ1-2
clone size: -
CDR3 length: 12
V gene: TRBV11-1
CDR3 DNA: TGTGCCAGCACCGCCAACCAGGGGGGCTACACCTTC
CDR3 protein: CASTANQGGYTF

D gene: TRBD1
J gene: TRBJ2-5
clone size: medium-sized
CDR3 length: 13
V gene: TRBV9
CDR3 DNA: TGTGCCAGCAGCGCACAGGGGCCCGGGACCCAGTACTTC
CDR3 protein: CASSAQGPGTQYF

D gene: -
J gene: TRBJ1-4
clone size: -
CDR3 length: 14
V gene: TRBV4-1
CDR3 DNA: TGCGCCAGCAGCCAAGATGCAGGCCGGGAAAAACTGTTTTTT
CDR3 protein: CASSQDAGREKLFF

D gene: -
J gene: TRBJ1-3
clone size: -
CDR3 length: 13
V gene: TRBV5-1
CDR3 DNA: TGCGCCACCAAGTCTAACTCTGGAAACACCATATATTTT
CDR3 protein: CATKSNSGNTIYF

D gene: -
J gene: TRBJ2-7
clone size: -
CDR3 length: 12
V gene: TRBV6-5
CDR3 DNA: TGTGCCAGCAGCCGAACCCCCTACGAGCAGTACTTC
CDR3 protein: CASSRTPYEQYF

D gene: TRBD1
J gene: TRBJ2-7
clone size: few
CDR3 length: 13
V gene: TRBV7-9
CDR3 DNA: TGTGCCAGCAGCTTACCAGGGGGCTACGAGCAGTACTTC
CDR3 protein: CASSLPGGYEQYF

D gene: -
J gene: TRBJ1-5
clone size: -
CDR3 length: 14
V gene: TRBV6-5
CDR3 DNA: TGTGCCAGCGGGGAGGCAGGGAAAAATCAGCCCCAGCATTTT
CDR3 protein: CASGEAGKNQPQHF

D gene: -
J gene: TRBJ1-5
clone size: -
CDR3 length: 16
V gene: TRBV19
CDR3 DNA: TGTGCCAGTAGTCCCCCGGTCCTTCAGGGGAATCAGCCCCAGCATTTT
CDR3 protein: CASSPPVLQGNQPQHF

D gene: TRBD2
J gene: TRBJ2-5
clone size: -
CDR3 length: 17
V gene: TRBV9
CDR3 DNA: TGTGCCAGCAGCTCGAGAGCGACTAGCGGGGGACAAGAGACCCAGTACTTC
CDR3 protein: CASSSRATSGGQETQYF

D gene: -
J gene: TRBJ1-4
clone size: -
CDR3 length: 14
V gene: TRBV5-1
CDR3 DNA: TGCGCCAGCAGCTTGGAACAGGGACAAGAAAAACTGCTTTTT
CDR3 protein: CASSLEQGQEKLLF

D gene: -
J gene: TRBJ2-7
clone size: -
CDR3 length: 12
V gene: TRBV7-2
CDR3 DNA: TGTGCCAGCAGCTACCCCCTCGGCGAGCAGTACTTC
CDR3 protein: CASSYPLGEQYF

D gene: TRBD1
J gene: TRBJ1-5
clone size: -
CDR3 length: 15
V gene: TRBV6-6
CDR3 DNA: TGTGCCAGCAGAGATGGACAGGGGTCGAGTCAGCCCCAGCATTTT
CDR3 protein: CASRDGQGSSQPQHF

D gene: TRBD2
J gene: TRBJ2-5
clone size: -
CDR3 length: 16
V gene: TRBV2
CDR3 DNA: TGTGCCAGCAGTGAACGCGCCGGGACTAACCAAGAGACCCAGTACTTC
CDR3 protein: CASSERAGTNQETQYF

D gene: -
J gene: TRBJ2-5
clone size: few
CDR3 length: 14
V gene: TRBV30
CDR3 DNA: TGTGCCTGGAGTGGTGCAAATACAAAAGAGACCCAGTACTTC
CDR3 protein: CAWSGANTKETQYF

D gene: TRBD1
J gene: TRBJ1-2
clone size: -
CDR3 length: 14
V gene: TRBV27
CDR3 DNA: TGTGCCAGCAGTGTCAACAGGGGGCAGGATGGCTACACCTTC
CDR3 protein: CASSVNRGQDGYTF

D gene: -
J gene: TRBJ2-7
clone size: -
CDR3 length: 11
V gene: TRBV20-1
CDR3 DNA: TGCAGTGCCGGTGGGGGCTACGAGCAGTACTTC
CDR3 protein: CSAGGGYEQYF

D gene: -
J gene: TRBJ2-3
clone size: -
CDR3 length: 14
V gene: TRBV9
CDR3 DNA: TGTGCCAGCAGCGTAGAACGGGGTACAGATACGCAGTATTTT
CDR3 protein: CASSVERGTDTQYF

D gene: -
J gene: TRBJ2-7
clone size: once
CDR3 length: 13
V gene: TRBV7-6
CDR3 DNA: TGTGCCAGCAGCGCCACCAGGGGCTACGAGCAGTACTTC
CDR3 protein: CASSATRGYEQYF

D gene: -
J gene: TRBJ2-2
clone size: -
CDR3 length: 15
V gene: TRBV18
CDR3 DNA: TGTGCCAGCTCACCATTACAGGGGAACACCGGGGAGCTGTTTTTT
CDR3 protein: CASSPLQGNTGELFF

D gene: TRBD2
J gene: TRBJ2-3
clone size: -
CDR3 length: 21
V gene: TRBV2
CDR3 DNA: TGTGCCAGCAGTCTTTTGAACCGAGGACTAGCGGGAGACTCTAGCACAGATACGCAGTATTTT
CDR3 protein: CASSLLNRGLAGDSSTDTQYF

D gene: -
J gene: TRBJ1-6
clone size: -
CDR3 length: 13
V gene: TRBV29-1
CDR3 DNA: TGCAGCGTTGAAGATGGGGGGGTCTCACCCCTCCACTTT
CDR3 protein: CSVEDGGVSPLHF

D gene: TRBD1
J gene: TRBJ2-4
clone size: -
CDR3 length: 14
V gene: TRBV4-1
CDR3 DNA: TGCGCCAGCAGCCATGGGACAGGGCTTAACATTCAGTACTTC
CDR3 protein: CASSHGTGLNIQYF

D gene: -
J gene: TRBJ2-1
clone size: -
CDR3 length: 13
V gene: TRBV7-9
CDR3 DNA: TGTGCCAGCAGCTTAGCGGGGGGGCTTGAGCAGTTCTTC
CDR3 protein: CASSLAGGLEQFF

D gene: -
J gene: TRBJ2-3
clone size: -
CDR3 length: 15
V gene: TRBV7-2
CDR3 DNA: TGTGCCAGCAGCTTAGAAGGACGGGGCACAGATACGCAGTATTTT
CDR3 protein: CASSLEGRGTDTQYF

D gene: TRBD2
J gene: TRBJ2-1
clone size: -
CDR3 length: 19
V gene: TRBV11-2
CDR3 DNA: TGTGCCAGCATCATACCGGGACTAGCGGCTATTCGTCCCGGGAGGGAGCAGTTCTTC
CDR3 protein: CASIIPGLAAIRPGREQFF

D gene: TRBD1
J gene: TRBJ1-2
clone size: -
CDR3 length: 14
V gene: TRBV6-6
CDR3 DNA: TGTGCCAGCAGTGACGGGACAGAGAACTATGGCTACACCTTC
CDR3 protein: CASSDGTENYGYTF

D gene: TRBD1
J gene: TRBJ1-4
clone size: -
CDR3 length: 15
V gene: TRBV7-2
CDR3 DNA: TGTGCCAGCAGCTTAGTGGGACAGGGGCTAGAAAAACTGTTTTTT
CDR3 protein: CASSLVGQGLEKLFF

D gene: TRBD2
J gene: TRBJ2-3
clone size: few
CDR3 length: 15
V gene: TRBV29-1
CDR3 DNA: TGCAGCGCGAGTACTAGCGGGAGTTCCACAGATACGCAGTATTTT
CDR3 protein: CSASTSGSSTDTQYF

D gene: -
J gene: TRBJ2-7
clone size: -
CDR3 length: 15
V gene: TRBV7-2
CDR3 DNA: TGTGCCAGCAGCTTATCACCCGGGAGCACATACGAGCAGTACTTC
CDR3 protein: CASSLSPGSTYEQYF

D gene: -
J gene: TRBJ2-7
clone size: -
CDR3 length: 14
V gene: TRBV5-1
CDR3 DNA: TGCGCCAGCAGCCAGCATGTGGGGTCCTACGAGCAGTACTTC
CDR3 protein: CASSQHVGSYEQYF

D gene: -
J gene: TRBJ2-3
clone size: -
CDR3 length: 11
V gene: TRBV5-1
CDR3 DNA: TGCGCCAGCACTCTGTCAGATACGCAGTATTTT
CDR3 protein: CASTLSDTQYF

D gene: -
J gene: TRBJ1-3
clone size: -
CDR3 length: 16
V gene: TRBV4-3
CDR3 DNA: TGCGCCAGCAGCCAAGATCCGGCAGGGTCTGGAAACACCATATATTTT
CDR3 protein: CASSQDPAGSGNTIYF

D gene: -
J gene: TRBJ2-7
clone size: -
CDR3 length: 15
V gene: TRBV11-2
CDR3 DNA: TGTGCCAGCAGCTTGACCGGATCAGGGTTCGGCGAGCAGTACTTC
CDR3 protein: CASSLTGSGFGEQYF

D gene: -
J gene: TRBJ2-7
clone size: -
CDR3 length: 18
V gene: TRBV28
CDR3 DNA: TGTGCCAGCAGTTTTTTTCGAAAAACAGATACAAGCTCCTACGAGCAGTACTTC
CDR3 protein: CASSFFRKTDTSSYEQYF

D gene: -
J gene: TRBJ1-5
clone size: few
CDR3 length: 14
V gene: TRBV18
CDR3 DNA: TGTGCCAGCTCACCAGATTCGGGGGCTCAGCCCCAGCATTTT
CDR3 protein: CASSPDSGAQPQHF

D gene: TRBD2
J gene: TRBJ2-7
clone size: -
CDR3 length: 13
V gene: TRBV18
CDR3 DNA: TGTGCCAGCTCAAATCGGACTAGCGCTCGGACGTACTTC
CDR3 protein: CASSNRTSARTYF

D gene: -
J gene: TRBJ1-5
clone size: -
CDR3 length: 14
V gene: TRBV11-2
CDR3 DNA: TGTGCCAGCAGCTTAGACCGGGGAGGTGAGCCCCAGCATTTT
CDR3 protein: CASSLDRGGEPQHF

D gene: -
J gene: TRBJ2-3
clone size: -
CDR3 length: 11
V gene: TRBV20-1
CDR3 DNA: TGCAGTGCGAGGTTAGGGGATACGCAGTATTTT
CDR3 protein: CSARLGDTQYF

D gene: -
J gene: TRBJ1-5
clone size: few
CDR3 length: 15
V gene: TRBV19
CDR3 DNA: TGTGCCAGTAGTATTGGCCAGGTCTTGAATCAGCCCCAGCATTTT
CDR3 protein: CASSIGQVLNQPQHF

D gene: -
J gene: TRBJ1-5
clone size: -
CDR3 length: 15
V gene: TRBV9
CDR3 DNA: TGTGCCAGCAGCGAGGGGATCGGACGGGAACAGCCCCAGCATTTT
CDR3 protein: CASSEGIGREQPQHF

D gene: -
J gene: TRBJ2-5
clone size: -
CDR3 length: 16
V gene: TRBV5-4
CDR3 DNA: TGTGCCAGCAGCTCCGTAAGCGGGCTAGGGCAAGAGACCCAGTACTTC
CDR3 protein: CASSSVSGLGQETQYF

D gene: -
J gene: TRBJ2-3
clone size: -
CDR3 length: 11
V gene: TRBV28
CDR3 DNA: TGTGCCAGCAGTTTAGCCCCAGCGCAGTATTTT
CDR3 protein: CASSLAPAQYF

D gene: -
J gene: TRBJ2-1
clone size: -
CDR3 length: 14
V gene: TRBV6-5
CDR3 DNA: TGTGCCACTACGGTGGGGACCTCAGCCCATGAGCAGTTCTTC
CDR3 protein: CATTVGTSAHEQFF